This TCR beta chain is from a study of blood T cell repertoires in COVID-19 (dated by TCRdb to 2018 to 2021). General notes on the study: Collaborator samples came from the United States, Italy and Spain and covered acute and convalescent phases of COVID-19. The prospective study material was composed of cDNA or gDNA derived from T cells, B-cell-depleted T cells, or PBMCs. The dataset comprised deeply sampled blood TCRbeta repertoires from subjects exposed to, actively infected with, or recovered from COVID-19. The repertoires were made available in a free public database intended to serve as a resource for research on the immune response to SARS-CoV-2. Samples came from the ongoing ImmuneRACE study (first 160 participants) plus 1,254 subjects from 6 global collaborators. The sample metadata nearly always contained a de-identified subject ID, COVID-19 status, age in years and sex. Where HLA class I and class II types were available, the types were taken from metadata supplied by the sample provider, not from assay-based typing.

A word on this clone: No antigen is known for it. Base qualities are not provided; no much larger clone lies one nucleotide away.

In the prospective study, participants were 18 to 89 years old, resided in about two dozen geographic areas of the United States, and were enrolled through a virtual design. In the prospective study, cohorts were assigned on the basis of participant-reported clinical history obtained from a screening survey and a study questionnaire. For ImmuneRACE Cohort 3, a participant was defined as recovered based on two consecutive negative NP/OP PCR tests, clearance by a healthcare professional, or resolution of symptoms. Mobile phlebotomists in the prospective study collected whole blood, serum and a nasopharyngeal or oropharyngeal swab from every participant. Over a roughly 2-month period, participants in the prospective study had the option of providing additional blood draws and questionnaires. Prospective study blood samples were shipped either frozen or at room temperature before DNA extraction. General study outcomes and caveats: The amount of clinical and demographic metadata varied by source and participant and was provided uncurated.

The immunoSEQ Assay, a bias-controlled multiplex PCR, was used to amplify TCRbeta CDR3 regions from genomic DNA. The authors' pipeline ran thus. Nucleated cell counts per sample were estimated from amplification of reference gene primers within the assay. Sequence reads were collapsed and filtered to measure the absolute abundance of every unique TCRbeta CDR3 rearrangement. Productive Simpson clonality was computed per sample as the square root of Simpson's diversity index over productive rearrangements. The table comes from immuneACCESS by way of TCRdb, which keeps in-frame sequences with V and J called. Part of the clones is missing from these tables; in studies checked, under half for an unresolved V gene and the rest for unknown reasons. For V, J and clone size, that table is used; D and trimming come from the DNA. The sample yields 140,000 to 150,000 clones; over 65% were counted once. The ten most abundant clones make up around 6% of the sample.

Reading the germline V gene gives CDR1 SGHVS and CDR2 FNYEAQ. Measured from the cysteine to the phenylalanine, the CDR3 is 13 residues long. Solely the CDR3 DNA is kept, with 39 bases framed from the first base. The trim is 5 bases for V and 4 bases for J, with a gap of 11 bases between the germline ends. The receptor was isolated from a woman in her fifties or sixties who had recovered from COVID-19. Sample: PBMCs or T cells enriched from blood (not recorded which). The chain joins TRBV7-6 to TRBJ1-2; the D gene is possibly TRBD1, with 5 bases matching. The DNA sequence follows: TGTGCCAGCAGCCCCGGGGGTCTCTATGGCTACACCTTC. Its translation is CASSPGGLYGYTF.